This T cell receptor (beta chain) stems from a study of graft-versus-host responses after intestinal transplantation. On the study more broadly: Recipients were all induced with anti-thymocyte globulin, then given tacrolimus and steroids for approximately three years.

CDR1 is SGHRS and CDR2 is YFSETQ in the germline V gene. The CDR3 has 15 residues. Trimming pared 1 base from V and 5 bases from J, leaving 15 bases between. On this clone: The antigen remains undetermined.

Data came from immunoSEQ multiplex PCR; TCRdb stores just in-frame clones and leaves some out. Here the sample spans about 78,000 clones, almost 90% being singletons. Study-level findings and limits: Ileal or blood samples showed some GvH clones first, and such clones were also found in recipient marrow.

The chain couples TRBV5-1 to TRBJ1-2, with a possible D match to TRBD1 (6 bases). This material consisted of unstimulated CD8+ T cells sorted from spleen or lymph node cells, taken before transplant. The receptor was isolated from a human donor who was the organ donor for an intestinal transplant. The CDR3 region is CASSLPGGPLYGYTF. In DNA form, the CDR3 reads TGCGCCAGCAGCTTGCCGGGGGGCCCCCTTTATGGCTACACCTTC.